The sequence of this T cell receptor beta chain was determined in a study of shared clonotypes between healthy human individuals. Germline V gives CDR1 MNHEY, CDR2 SVGAGI. This CDR3 region has 15 residues. Trimming took 4 bases from V and 8 from J; bases not matched to a gene: 9. Sequencing used immunoSEQ multiplex PCR; TCRdb keeps in-frame clones, though not all of them. The data contain more than 400,000 clones, 90% to 96% of them singletons. Source material: naive CD4+ T cells sorted from blood. As for subset: CD45RA+ positively selected. The chain recombines TRBV6-5 with TRBJ2-2; 8 bases line up with TRBD1. This clonotype was obtained from a woman aged 25 to 39 in good health. In nucleotides, the CDR3 is TGTGCCAGCAGTTCTGCAGGGGGCACATGGGGGGAGCTGTTTTTT. Its translation: CASSSAGGTWGELFF.